Listed below are T cell receptor beta chains from one sample, sequenced in a study of blood T cell repertoires in COVID-19. Using immunoSEQ multiplex PCR, the repertoire was profiled, and TCRdb retains in-frame clones only, with some absent. The repertoire includes some 230,000 clones, around 86% of them detected once, and approximately 7.6% sits in the top ten. Sequencing was performed on peripheral blood. The receptors originated from a woman aged 80 or older with COVID-19, enrolled during active disease. Each CDR3 is given with its conserved first and last residue. Fields, in order: D gene, CDR3 length, V gene, J gene, clone size, CDR3 DNA, CDR3 protein. A D gene is named only where the DNA matches it firmly. A row's size may be missing; if present it is once, few, many or a size class.

>TRBD2|17|TRBV6-1|TRBJ2-4|-
TGTGCCAGCAGTGGACTAGCGGGGGTATTAGCCAAAAACATTCAGTACTTC
CASSGLAGVLAKNIQYF
>-|12|TRBV30|TRBJ1-6|-
TGTGCCTTGAGAGCAGGAAGTTCACCCCTCCACTTT
CALRAGSSPLHF
>TRBD1|16|TRBV28|TRBJ1-5|-
TGTGCCAGCAGTTACTTCACAGGGGATAGCAATCAGCCCCAGCATTTT
CASSYFTGDSNQPQHF
>TRBD1|15|TRBV5-4|TRBJ2-3|many
TGTGCCAGCAGCTTAGACAGGGGAGTCACAGATACGCAGTATTTT
CASSLDRGVTDTQYF
>TRBD2|15|TRBV5-4|TRBJ2-1|-
TGTGCCAGCAGCCCGGGACTAGCGAATTACAATGAGCAGTTCTTC
CASSPGLANYNEQFF
>-|15|TRBV30|TRBJ1-1|-
TGTGCCTGGAGTGTATGGTTCACGGGGGACACTGAAGCTTTCTTT
CAWSVWFTGDTEAFF
>-|13|TRBV20-1|TRBJ2-5|-
TGCAGTGCTAGTCGGACATACCAAGAGACCCAGTACTTC
CSASRTYQETQYF
>TRBD1|12|TRBV29-1|TRBJ2-7|-
TGCAGCGTTCGGGACAGCTCCTACGAGCAGTACTTC
CSVRDSSYEQYF
>-|12|TRBV5-1|TRBJ2-5|-
TGCGCCAGCAGCCCCCCGGGAGAGACCCAGTACTTC
CASSPPGETQYF
>-|14|TRBV18|TRBJ2-2|few
TGTGCCAGCTCACCGGTTACAGTCACCGGGGAGCTGTTTTTT
CASSPVTVTGELFF
>TRBD2|18|TRBV9|TRBJ2-2|-
TGTGCCAGCAGCGTAGAAAAGACCGGGACTAGCAGCACCGGGGAGCTGTTTTTT
CASSVEKTGTSSTGELFF
>-|13|TRBV11-2|TRBJ1-6|-
TGTGCCAGCAGCCTAGAGGCTTATTCACCCCTCCACTTT
CASSLEAYSPLHF
>TRBD2|14|TRBV7-9|TRBJ2-3|-
TGTGCCAGCAGGGAGCGGGGGAGCACAGATACGCAGTATTTT
CASRERGSTDTQYF
>-|15|TRBV2|TRBJ1-4|-
TGTGCCAGCAGTGAACAGGGTCAGGATAATGAAAAACTGTTTTTT
CASSEQGQDNEKLFF
>-|16|TRBV30|TRBJ1-2|-
TGTGCCTGGAGTGCTGGGCTGGGGCAGGTCGGGGGTGGCTACACCTTC
CAWSAGLGQVGGGYTF
>TRBD2|16|TRBV3-1/TRBV3-2|TRBJ2-2|-
TGTGCCAGCAGCCAAGAAGGCGGGAGGGCCCCCGGGGAGCTGTTTTTT
CASSQEGGRAPGELFF
>-|14|TRBV5-1|TRBJ1-4|few
TGCGCCAGCAGCCCGGGTCCGACTAATGAAAAACTGTTTTTT
CASSPGPTNEKLFF
>-|13|TRBV7-9|TRBJ2-2|-
TGTGCCAGCGGGGGACTCGTCACCGGGGAGCTGTTTTTT
CASGGLVTGELFF
>TRBD1|16|TRBV6-2/TRBV6-3|TRBJ2-7|many
TGTGCCAGCAGCCCTCTTTCCGGGACAGGGAAAAACGAGCAGTACTTC
CASSPLSGTGKNEQYF
>TRBD2|15|TRBV2|TRBJ2-1|-
TGTGCCAGCAGCGGACTAGCGGGACCTTACAATGAGCAGTTCTTC
CASSGLAGPYNEQFF
>TRBD2|13|TRBV29-1|TRBJ2-7|-
TGCAGCGTCACACTAGCGGCGCGCTACGAGCAGTACTTC
CSVTLAARYEQYF
>-|19|TRBV3-1/TRBV3-2|TRBJ1-4|-
TGTGCCAGCAGCCAAGATTGGGAGTTAACAGCTACAACTAATGAAAAACTGTTTTTT
CASSQDWELTATTNEKLFF
>TRBD2|13|TRBV2|TRBJ2-1|-
TGTGCCAGCAGTAAACTAGCGGGAAATGAGCAGTTCTTC
CASSKLAGNEQFF
>-|14|TRBV5-1|TRBJ2-6|-
TGCGCCAGCAGAGCGAAATCTGGGGCCAACGTCCTGACTTTC
CASRAKSGANVLTF
>TRBD2|15|TRBV11-1|TRBJ2-1|-
TGTGCCAGCAGCCTGGCTAGCGGGGGGGCCAATGAGCAGTTCTTC
CASSLASGGANEQFF
>TRBD1|20|TRBV9|TRBJ2-6|-
TGTGCCAGCAGCGTAGCCCGAGACGGGACAGGGCCTTCTGGGGCCAACGTCCTGACTTTC
CASSVARDGTGPSGANVLTF
>TRBD1|14|TRBV7-9|TRBJ1-4|-
TGTGCCAGCAGCCGGACAGGGACGTCGGGAAAACTGTTTTTT
CASSRTGTSGKLFF
>TRBD1|17|TRBV9|TRBJ2-1|-
TGTGCCAGCAGCGTAGGTACAGGGGGCGCATCCTACAATGAGCAGTTCTTC
CASSVGTGGASYNEQFF
>-|15|TRBV7-2|TRBJ2-5|-
TGTGCCAGCAGCCCTCTAGCGAGCAAAGGAGAGACCCAGTACTTC
CASSPLASKGETQYF
>TRBD2|15|TRBV7-8|TRBJ2-7|once
TGTGCCAGCAGCTTAGCGGGGACTAGATCCTACGAGCAGTACTTC
CASSLAGTRSYEQYF